This T cell receptor beta chain was identified in a study of cytomegalovirus exposure and HLA in healthy donors. Donors were nominally healthy when sampled, though unrecorded immune exposures were likely. PCR involved 60 Vbeta and 13 Jbeta primers. Clones were read by immunoSEQ multiplex PCR, and TCRdb kept only the in-frame ones, dropping some. The table records 110,000 to 150,000 clones, roughly 80% of them present only once. The receptor was derived from a woman aged 40-49 years in good health and CMV-seropositive. Material for sequencing was PBMCs.

The CDR3 loop is CASSLGTRVGGNTIYF. For the CDR3, the DNA is TGCGCCAGCAGCTTGGGGACACGAGTCGGAGGAAACACCATATATTTT. The genes are TRBV5-1 and TRBJ1-3; TRBD1 might be the D (5 bases). Trimming left V 0 bases short and J 4 bases short, with 14 bases between. The CDR3 totals 16 residues. Germline values: CDR1 SGHRS, CDR2 YFSETQ.